The clone carrying this T cell receptor beta chain has only one observation. This record belongs to a study of PD-L1 blockade in urothelial cancer. Study at large: Blood was analyzed 3 weeks (second dose) and 6 weeks after treatment start. Blood-derived samples held a median around 130,000 T cells.

Libraries were prepared by immunoSEQ multiplex PCR; TCRdb keeps only in-frame clonotypes and omits some of them. The sample yields 100,000 or so clones, approximately 85% seen once. The CDR3 consists of 17 residues. V was shortened by 6 bases and J by 2 bases, with 20 bases between the two germline ends. Germline V gene sequence: CDR1 LNHDA, CDR2 SQIVND (reference sequence). Peripheral blood mononuclear cells were collected from every patient before and during treatment, yielding between 1 and 8 samples per patient. V gene TRBV19 combines with J gene TRBJ2-1, with D tentatively TRBD1 (5 bases). The origin of this receptor is a man aged 45-65 years with urothelial cancer. This material consisted of PBMCs, taken around atezolizumab (anti-PD-L1) treatment. The CDR3 DNA reads as TGTGCCAGTAGCCATATGTATTTTGTACAGGCCTACAATGAGCAGTTCTTC. Protein: CASSHMYFVQAYNEQFF.